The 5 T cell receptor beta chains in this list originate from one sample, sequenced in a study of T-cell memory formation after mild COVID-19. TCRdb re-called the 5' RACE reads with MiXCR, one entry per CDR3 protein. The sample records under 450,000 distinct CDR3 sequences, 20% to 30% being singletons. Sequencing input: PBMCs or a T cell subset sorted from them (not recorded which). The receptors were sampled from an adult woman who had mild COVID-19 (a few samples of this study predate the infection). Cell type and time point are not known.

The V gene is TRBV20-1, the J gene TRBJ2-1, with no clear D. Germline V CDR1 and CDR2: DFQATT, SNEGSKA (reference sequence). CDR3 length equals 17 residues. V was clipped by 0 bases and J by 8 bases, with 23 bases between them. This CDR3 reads CSARDQYRPDHWDEQFF. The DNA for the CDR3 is TGCAGTGCTAGAGATCAATACCGGCCAGACCATTGGGATGAGCAGTTCTTC.

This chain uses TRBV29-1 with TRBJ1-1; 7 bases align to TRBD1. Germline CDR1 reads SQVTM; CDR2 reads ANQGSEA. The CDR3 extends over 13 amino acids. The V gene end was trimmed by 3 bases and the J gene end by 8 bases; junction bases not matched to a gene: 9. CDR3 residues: CSVERGRGAEAFF. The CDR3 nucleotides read TGCAGCGTTGAGCGAGGCAGGGGGGCCGAAGCTTTCTTT. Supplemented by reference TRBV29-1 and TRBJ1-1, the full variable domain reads SAVISQKPSRDICQRGTSLTIQCQVDSQVTMMFWYRQQPGQSLTLIATANQGSEATYESGFVIDKFPISRPNLTFSTLTVSNMSPEDSSIYLCSVERGRGAEAFFGQGTRLTVV.

CDR3 nucleotide sequence: TGTGCCAGCAGCTTAACAACTAGCCCTGAGACCGGGGAGCTGTTTTTT. Its protein product is CASSLTTSPETGELFF. V and J are TRBV9 and TRBJ2-2; tentative D call: TRBD2 (6 bases). Trimming cost V 4 bases and J 5 bases, with 18 bases left between them. Germline assignment: CDR1 SGDLS and CDR2 YYNGEE. This CDR3 contains 16 residues. The full variable domain, its missing parts supplied by reference TRBV9 and TRBJ2-2, is DSGVTQTPKHLITATGQRVTLRCSPRSGDLSVYWYQQSLDQGLQFLIQYYNGEERAKGNILERFSAQQFPDLHSELNLSSLELGDSALYFCASSLTTSPETGELFFGEGSRLTVL.

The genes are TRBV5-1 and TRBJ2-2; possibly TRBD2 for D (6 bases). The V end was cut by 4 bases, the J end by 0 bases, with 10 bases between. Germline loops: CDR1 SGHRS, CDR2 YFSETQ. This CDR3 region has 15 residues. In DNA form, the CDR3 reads TGCGCCAGCAGCCCAGCGGGCCCGAACACCGGGGAGCTGTTTTTT. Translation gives CASSPAGPNTGELFF.

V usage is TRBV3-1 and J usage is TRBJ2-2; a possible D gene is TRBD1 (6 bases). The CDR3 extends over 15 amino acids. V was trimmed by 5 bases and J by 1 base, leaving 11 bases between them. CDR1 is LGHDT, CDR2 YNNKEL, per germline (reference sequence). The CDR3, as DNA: TGTGCCAGCAGCTGGGGACACGAGAACACCGGGGAGCTGTTTTTT. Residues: CASSWGHENTGELFF. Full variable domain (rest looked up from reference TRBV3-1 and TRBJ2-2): DTAVSQTPKYLVTQMGNDKSIKCEQNLGHDTMYWYKQDSKKFLKIMFSYNNKELIINETVPNRFSPKSPDKAHLNLHINSLELGDSAVYFCASSWGHENTGELFFGEGSRLTVL.